The clone carrying this T cell receptor (beta chain) has ten or more counts. Its specificity is not known. 5'RACE with 10-nucleotide random UMIs produced the cDNA. MiXCR, applied by TCRdb to the 5' RACE reads, yields one record per CDR3 protein. The sample lists about 19,000 distinct CDR3 sequences; 7.5% were seen once. The cells used in sorted libraries, CD4+ or CD8+ T cells, numbered 900,000 to 1,000,000. This sample is drawn from a study of neurological immune-mediated disorders. Study findings and constraints: No CDR3 amino acid sequences were shared by expanded clones across subjects, suggesting private repertoires in all groups.

Source material: CD8+ T cells from blood. The receptor comes from a woman in her thirties with HTLV-1-associated myelopathy (HAM/TSP).

The chain's CDR3 is CASSLVWNTEAFF. For the CDR3, the DNA is TGTGCCAGCAGCTTAGTATGGAACACTGAAGCTTTCTTT. The rearrangement links TRBV7-9 to TRBJ1-1; no clear D gene. V lost 1 base and J lost 1, with 4 bases in between. The CDR3 has 13 amino acids. Per the germline V gene, CDR1 is SEHNR and CDR2 is FQNEAQ (reference sequence).